The 18 T cell receptor beta chains in this list originate from one sample, sequenced in a study of technical replicates of blood from four donors (dated by TCRdb to 2016 to 2017). Libraries were built with the immunoSEQ multiplex PCR assay. This is the immuneACCESS table as TCRdb keeps it, with only in-frame sequences that have V and J called. A part of the clones is gone; compared with another copy, unresolved V genes explain less than half, and the rest is unexplained. The sample includes roughly 70,000 clones, with approximately 90% observed a single time. The top ten clones comprise approximately 0.4% of the sample. Sequenced material: T cells isolated from PBMCs. These TCRs come from a human donor in good health.

V is TRBV7-6 and J is TRBJ1-1; D call uncertain. Germline V CDR1 and CDR2: SGHVS, FNYEAQ. The CDR3 covers 15 residues. Trimming pared 6 bases from V and 5 bases from J, leaving 19 bases between. CDR3 nucleotides: TGTGCCAGCAGTCCATACGAACAGCTGGGTACTGAAGCTTTCTTT. Protein sequence: CASSPYEQLGTEAFF.

The CDR3 protein is CASSEGTVTYEQYF. DNA of the CDR3: TGTGCCAGCAGTGAGGGTACAGTAACCTACGAGCAGTACTTC. The rearrangement links TRBV2 to TRBJ2-7; D is uncertain. Germline V lookup: CDR1 SNHLY, CDR2 FYNNEI. V shed 3 bases and J shed 2 bases, with 11 bases lying between them. The CDR3 length is 14 residues. Looking up the rest from reference TRBV2 and TRBJ2-7 gives the full variable domain: EPEVTQTPSHQVTQMGQEVILRCVPISNHLYFYWYRQILGQKVEFLVSFYNNEISEKSEIFDDQFSVERPDGSNFTLKIRSTKLEDSAMYFCASSEGTVTYEQYFGPGTRLTVT.

The chain combines TRBV5-1 with TRBJ2-3, with 11 nucleotides matching TRBD2. CDR3 length: 20 amino acids. Trimming at V came to 5 bases and at J to 0 bases, leaving 17 bases not matched to a gene. CDR1 SGHRS and CDR2 YFSETQ come from the germline V gene. The CDR3 nucleotides are TGCGCCAGCAGGGGAGATAGCGGGAGGGCCCTCGAGTTAAGCACAGATACGCAGTATTTT. Its translation is CASRGDSGRALELSTDTQYF.

This rearrangement joins TRBV7-9 to TRBJ2-4; 9 bases fit TRBD2. With 4 bases clipped from V and 4 bases from J, the junction kept 8 bases outside the gene matches. CDR3 length equals 16 residues. Germline V gene sequence: CDR1 SEHNR, CDR2 FQNEAQ (reference sequence). The CDR3 loop is CASSYPWTSDKNIQYF. In nucleotides, the CDR3 is TGTGCCAGCAGCTACCCATGGACTAGCGATAAAAACATTCAGTACTTC.

V is TRBV5-1 and J is TRBJ2-2; 10 bases agree with TRBD1. Germline lookup yields CDR1 SGHRS and CDR2 YFSETQ. The CDR3 sequence is 15 residues long. V trimming: 6 bases; J trimming: 6 bases; junction bases outside the gene matches: 8. DNA of the CDR3: TGCGCCAGCACAGGACAGGGGGGATCGGCCGGGGAGCTGTTTTTT. The encoded protein is CASTGQGGSAGELFF.

J is TRBJ2-7 and V is TRBV9; TRBD1 aligns across 8 bases. The germline CDR1 and CDR2 sequences are SGDLS and YYNGEE. The CDR3 totals 14 residues. Trimming cost V 2 bases and J 3 bases; bases outside gene matches: 4. The CDR3 loop is CASSVGQGGYEQYF. DNA for the CDR3: TGTGCCAGCAGCGTCGGACAGGGAGGCTACGAGCAGTACTTC.

This rearrangement joins TRBV7-8 to TRBJ2-5; 9 positions match TRBD2. Germline V CDR1 and CDR2: SGHVS, FQNEAQ. The length of the CDR3 is 14 residues. The J segment lost 5 bases and the V segment lost 5 bases, leaving 6 bases of the junction unmatched. The chain's CDR3 is CASSESTSGETQYF. CDR3 in DNA: TGTGCCAGCAGCGAAAGTACTAGCGGGGAGACCCAGTACTTC.

J is TRBJ2-7 and V is TRBV6-5; 7 bases fit TRBD2. Germline values: CDR1 MNHEY, CDR2 SVGAGI. J was trimmed by 5 bases and V by 2 bases; bases with no gene match: 6. The CDR3 is 14 residues long. The DNA for the CDR3 is TGTGCCAGCAGTTACGGGGCGGGAGCCGACGAGCAGTACTTC. Its protein product is CASSYGAGADEQYF.

The rearrangement uses TRBV11-2 and TRBJ1-2, with D unresolved. This CDR3 has 13 residues. Trimming removed 0 bases at V and 1 base at J, with 3 bases between. Germline V gene lookup returns CDR1 SGHAT and CDR2 FQNNGV. The CDR3 DNA sequence: TGTGCCAGCAGCTTAGATAATAACTATGGCTACACCTTC. Amino acid sequence: CASSLDNNYGYTF.

CDR3 residues: CASSLNGGSLTDTQYF. CDR3 DNA sequence: TGTGCCAGCAGCTTGAACGGCGGGAGTCTAACAGATACGCAGTATTTT. The V call is TRBV5-4, the J call TRBJ2-3; 7 bases agree with TRBD2. Trimming cost V 1 base and J 3 bases; bases outside gene matches: 8. The CDR3 covers 16 residues. The germline V gene has CDR1 SGHNT and CDR2 YYREEE (reference sequence).

The chain joins TRBV19 to TRBJ1-5; 8 nucleotides line up with TRBD1. Germline V lookup: CDR1 LNHDA, CDR2 SQIVND (reference sequence). The CDR3 extends over 14 amino acids. With 7 bases clipped from V and 5 bases from J, the junction kept 7 bases outside the gene matches. Here the CDR3 reads CASTQTGVYQPQHF. The CDR3 region has the DNA TGTGCCAGTACCCAGACAGGGGTCTATCAGCCCCAGCATTTT.

The V and J genes are TRBV19 and TRBJ1-4, with D tentatively TRBD1 (6 bases). Germline assignment: CDR1 LNHDA and CDR2 SQIVND (reference sequence). V was trimmed by 6 bases and J by 4 bases, leaving 9 bases between them. The CDR3 covers 13 residues. The CDR3 DNA reads as TGTGCCAGTAGGGTGGACAGTAATGAAAAACTGTTTTTT. It codes for CASRVDSNEKLFF.

V and J are TRBV7-3 and TRBJ2-7; 10 nucleotides align to TRBD2. V shed 3 bases and J 6 bases; nucleotides not matched to a gene: 11. This CDR3 is 16 amino acids long. Germline V gene sequence: CDR1 SGHTA, CDR2 FQGTGA. The CDR3 region is CASSFSTSGILSEQYF. CDR3 DNA: TGTGCCAGCAGCTTTTCAACTAGCGGGATTTTAAGCGAGCAGTACTTC.

This clone was detected only once. Other nucleotide sequences in the sample specify the same CDR3. The genes are TRBV9 and TRBJ1-1; D is undetermined. The CDR3 is 13 residues long. Germline values: CDR1 SGDLS, CDR2 YYNGEE. Trimming pared 0 bases from V and 1 base from J, leaving 4 bases between. The CDR3 region has the DNA TGTGCCAGCAGCGTAGCCGGGAACACTGAAGCTTTCTTT. This codes for CASSVAGNTEAFF.

This chain uses TRBV7-7 with TRBJ2-5; D is possibly TRBD2 (6 bases). V lost 0 bases, J lost 2 bases, and 19 bases lay in between. CDR3 length: 18 residues. Germline CDR1 reads SSHAT; CDR2 reads FNYEAQ (reference sequence). For the CDR3, the DNA is TGTGCCAGCAGCTTAGCGCTTGTTAGCGGCTCACCTCAAGAGACCCAGTACTTC. Translated, it gives CASSLALVSGSPQETQYF.

This chain uses TRBV6-6 with TRBJ2-2; 12 bases map to TRBD2. In germline, CDR1 is MNHNY, CDR2 SVGAGI (reference sequence). The CDR3 is 15 amino acids. Trimming cost V 6 bases and J 6 bases; bases outside gene matches: 5. CDR3 coding DNA: TGTGCCAGCAGCCGACTAGCGGGAGAGGCCGGGGAGCTGTTTTTT. As protein: CASSRLAGEAGELFF.

The chain carries TRBV27 and TRBJ1-2; TRBD1 is a possible D gene (5 bases). V lost 3 bases to trimming and J lost 6 bases, with 8 bases between them. Germline CDR1 and CDR2: MNHEY and SMNVEV (reference sequence). The CDR3 is 12 amino acids. CDR3 in DNA: TGTGCCAGCAGTTTCCGGGGGGATGGCTACACCTTC. Translating gives CASSFRGDGYTF.

V gene TRBV29-1 combines with J gene TRBJ2-5; D remains ambiguous. Deletions cut 4 bases from V and 2 bases from J, with 5 bases between. The CDR3 totals 11 residues. Germline assignment: CDR1 SQVTM and CDR2 ANQGSEA. CDR3 region: CSVVPQETQYF. Written as DNA, the CDR3 is TGCAGCGTTGTCCCTCAAGAGACCCAGTACTTC.